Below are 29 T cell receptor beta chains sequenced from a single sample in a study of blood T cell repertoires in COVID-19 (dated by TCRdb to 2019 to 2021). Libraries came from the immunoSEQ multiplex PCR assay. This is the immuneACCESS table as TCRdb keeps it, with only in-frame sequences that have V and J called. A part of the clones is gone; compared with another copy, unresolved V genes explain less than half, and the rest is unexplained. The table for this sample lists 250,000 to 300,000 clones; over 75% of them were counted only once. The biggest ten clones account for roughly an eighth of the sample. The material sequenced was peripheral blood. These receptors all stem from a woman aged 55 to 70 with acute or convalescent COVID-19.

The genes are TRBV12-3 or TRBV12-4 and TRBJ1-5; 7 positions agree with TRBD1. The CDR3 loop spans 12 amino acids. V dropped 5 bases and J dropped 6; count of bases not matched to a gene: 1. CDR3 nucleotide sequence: TGTGCCAGCAGTAGACAGGGTCAGCCCCAGCATTTT. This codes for CASSRQGQPQHF.

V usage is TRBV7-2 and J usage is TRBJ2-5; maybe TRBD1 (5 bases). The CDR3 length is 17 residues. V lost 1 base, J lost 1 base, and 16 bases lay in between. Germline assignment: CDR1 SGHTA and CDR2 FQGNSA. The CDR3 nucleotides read TGTGCCAGCAGCTTAGGTTTAGGGGCGTTCCCCCAAGAGACCCAGTACTTC. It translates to CASSLGLGAFPQETQYF.

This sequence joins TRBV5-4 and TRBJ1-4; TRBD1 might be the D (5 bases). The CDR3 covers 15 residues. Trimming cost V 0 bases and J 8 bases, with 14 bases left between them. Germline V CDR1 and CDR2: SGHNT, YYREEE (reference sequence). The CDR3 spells CASSLAQGQGEKLFF. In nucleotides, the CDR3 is TGTGCCAGCAGCTTGGCTCAGGGCCAGGGAGAAAAACTGTTTTTT.

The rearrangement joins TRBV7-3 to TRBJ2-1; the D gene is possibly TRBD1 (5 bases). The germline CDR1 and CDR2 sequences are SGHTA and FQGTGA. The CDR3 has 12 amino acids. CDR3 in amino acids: CDEGARVGEQFF. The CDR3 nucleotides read TGTGACGAAGGGGCCCGGGTAGGGGAGCAGTTCTTC.

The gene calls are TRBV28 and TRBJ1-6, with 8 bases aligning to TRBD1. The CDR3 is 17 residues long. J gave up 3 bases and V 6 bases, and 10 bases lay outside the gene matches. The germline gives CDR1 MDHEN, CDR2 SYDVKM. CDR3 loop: CASRRQGIGGYNSPLHF. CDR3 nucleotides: TGTGCCAGCAGACGACAGGGGATAGGGGGCTATAATTCACCCCTCCACTTT.

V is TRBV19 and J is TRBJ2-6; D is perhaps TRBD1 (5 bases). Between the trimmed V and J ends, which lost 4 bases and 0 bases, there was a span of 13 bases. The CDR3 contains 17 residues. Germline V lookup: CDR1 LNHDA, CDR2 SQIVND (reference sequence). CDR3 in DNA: TGTGCCAGTAGTACGACAGCAATACGCTCTGGGGCCAACGTCCTGACTTTC. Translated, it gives CASSTTAIRSGANVLTF.

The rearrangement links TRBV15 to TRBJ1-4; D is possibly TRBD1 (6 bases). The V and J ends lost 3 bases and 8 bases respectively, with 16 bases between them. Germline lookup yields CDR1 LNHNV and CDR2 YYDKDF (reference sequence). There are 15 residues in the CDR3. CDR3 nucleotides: TGTGCCACCAGCAGTCAAGGGATAGGGGGAGAAAAACTGTTTTTT. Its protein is CATSSQGIGGEKLFF. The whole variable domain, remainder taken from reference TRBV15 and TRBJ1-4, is DAMVIQNPRYQVTQFGKPVTLSCSQTLNHNVMYWYQQKSSQAPKLLFHYYDKDFNNEADTPDNFQSRRPNTSFCFLDIRSPGLGDTAMYLCATSSQGIGGEKLFFGSGTQLSVL.

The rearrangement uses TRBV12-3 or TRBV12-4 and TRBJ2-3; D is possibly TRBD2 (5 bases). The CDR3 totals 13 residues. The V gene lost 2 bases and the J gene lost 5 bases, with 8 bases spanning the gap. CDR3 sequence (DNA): TGTGCCAGCAGTTTATTTGGGAGAGATACGCAGTATTTT. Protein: CASSLFGRDTQYF.

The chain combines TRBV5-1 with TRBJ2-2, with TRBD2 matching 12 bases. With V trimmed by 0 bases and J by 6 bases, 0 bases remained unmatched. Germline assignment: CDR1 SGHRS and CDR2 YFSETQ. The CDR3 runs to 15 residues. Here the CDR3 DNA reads TGCGCCAGCAGCTTGGGACTAGCGGGAGCCGGGGAGCTGTTTTTT. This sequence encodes CASSLGLAGAGELFF.

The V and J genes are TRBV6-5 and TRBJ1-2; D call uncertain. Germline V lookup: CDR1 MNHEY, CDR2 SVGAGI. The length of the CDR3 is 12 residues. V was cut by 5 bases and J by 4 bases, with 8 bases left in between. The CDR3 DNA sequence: TGTGCCAGCAGTCGGGGATTCTATGGCTACACCTTC. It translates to CASSRGFYGYTF.

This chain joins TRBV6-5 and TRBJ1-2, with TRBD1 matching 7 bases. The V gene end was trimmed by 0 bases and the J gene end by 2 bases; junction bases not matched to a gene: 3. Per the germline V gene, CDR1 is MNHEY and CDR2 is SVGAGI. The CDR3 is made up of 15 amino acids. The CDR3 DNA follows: TGTGCCAGCAGTTACTCCGCACAGGGGAACTATGGCTACACCTTC. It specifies CASSYSAQGNYGYTF.

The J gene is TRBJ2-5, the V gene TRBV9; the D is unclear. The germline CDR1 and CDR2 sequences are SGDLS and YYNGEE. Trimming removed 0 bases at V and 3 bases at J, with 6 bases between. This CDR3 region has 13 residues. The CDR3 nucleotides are TGTGCCAGCAGCGTAGGTGCGGAAGAGACCCAGTACTTC. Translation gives CASSVGAEETQYF.

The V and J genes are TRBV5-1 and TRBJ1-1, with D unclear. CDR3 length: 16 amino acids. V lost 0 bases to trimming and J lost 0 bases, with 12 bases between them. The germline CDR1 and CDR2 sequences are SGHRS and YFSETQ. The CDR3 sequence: CASSLEALGLNTEAFF. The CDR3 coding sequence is TGCGCCAGCAGCTTGGAGGCCCTCGGGTTGAACACTGAAGCTTTCTTT. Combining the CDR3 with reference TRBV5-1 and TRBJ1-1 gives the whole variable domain KAGVTQTPRYLIKTRGQQVTLSCSPISGHRSVSWYQQTPGQGLQFLFEYFSETQRNKGNFPGRFSGRQFSNSRSEMNVSTLELGDSALYLCASSLEALGLNTEAFFGQGTRLTVV.

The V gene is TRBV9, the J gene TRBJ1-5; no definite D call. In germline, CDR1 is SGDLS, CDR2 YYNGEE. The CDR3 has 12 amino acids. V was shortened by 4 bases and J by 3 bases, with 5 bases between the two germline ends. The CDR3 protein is CASSSNNQPQHF. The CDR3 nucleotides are TGTGCCAGCAGCTCTAACAATCAGCCCCAGCATTTT. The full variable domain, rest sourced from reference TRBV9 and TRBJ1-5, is DSGVTQTPKHLITATGQRVTLRCSPRSGDLSVYWYQQSLDQGLQFLIQYYNGEERAKGNILERFSAQQFPDLHSELNLSSLELGDSALYFCASSSNNQPQHFGDGTRLSIL.

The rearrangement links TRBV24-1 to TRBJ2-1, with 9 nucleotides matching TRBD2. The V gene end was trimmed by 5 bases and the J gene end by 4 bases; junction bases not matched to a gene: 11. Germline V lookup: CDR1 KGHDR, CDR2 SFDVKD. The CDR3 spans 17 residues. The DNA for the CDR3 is TGTGCCACCAGTGGGAGTTGGGCGGGAGGGCCTTACAATGAGCAGTTCTTC. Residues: CATSGSWAGGPYNEQFF.

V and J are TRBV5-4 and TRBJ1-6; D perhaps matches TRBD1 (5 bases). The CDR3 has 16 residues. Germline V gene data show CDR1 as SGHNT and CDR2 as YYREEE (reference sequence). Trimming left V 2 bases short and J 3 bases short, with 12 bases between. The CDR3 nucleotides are TGTGCCAGCAGCTTCGGGGGAGTCCTCTATAATTCACCCCTCCACTTT. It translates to CASSFGGVLYNSPLHF. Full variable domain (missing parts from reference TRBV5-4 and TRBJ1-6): ETGVTQSPTHLIKTRGQQVTLRCSSQSGHNTVSWYQQALGQGPQFIFQYYREEENGRGNFPPRFSGLQFPNYSSELNVNALELDDSALYLCASSFGGVLYNSPLHFGNGTRLTVT.

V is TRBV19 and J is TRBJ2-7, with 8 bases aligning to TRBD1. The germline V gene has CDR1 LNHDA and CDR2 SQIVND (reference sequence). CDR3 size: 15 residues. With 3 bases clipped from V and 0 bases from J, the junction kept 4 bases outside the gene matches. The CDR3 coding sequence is TGTGCCAGTAGTATTCGGACAGGGAGCTCCTACGAGCAGTACTTC. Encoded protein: CASSIRTGSSYEQYF. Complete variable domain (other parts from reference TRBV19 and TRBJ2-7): DGGITQSPKYLFRKEGQNVTLSCEQNLNHDAMYWYRQDPGQGLRLIYYSQIVNDFQKGDIAEGYSVSREKKESFPLTVTSAQKNPTAFYLCASSIRTGSSYEQYFGPGTRLTVT.

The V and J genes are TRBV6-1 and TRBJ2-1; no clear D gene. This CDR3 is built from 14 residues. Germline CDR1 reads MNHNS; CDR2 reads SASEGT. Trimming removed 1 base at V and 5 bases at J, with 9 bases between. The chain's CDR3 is CASSEGGWNNEQFF. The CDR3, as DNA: TGTGCCAGCAGTGAAGGAGGATGGAACAATGAGCAGTTCTTC.

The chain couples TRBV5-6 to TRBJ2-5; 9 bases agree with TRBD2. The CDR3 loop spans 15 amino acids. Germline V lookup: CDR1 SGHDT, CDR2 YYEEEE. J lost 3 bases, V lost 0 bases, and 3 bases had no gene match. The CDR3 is CASSLVQRGEETQYF. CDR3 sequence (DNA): TGTGCCAGCAGCTTGGTACAGCGGGGGGAAGAGACCCAGTACTTC.

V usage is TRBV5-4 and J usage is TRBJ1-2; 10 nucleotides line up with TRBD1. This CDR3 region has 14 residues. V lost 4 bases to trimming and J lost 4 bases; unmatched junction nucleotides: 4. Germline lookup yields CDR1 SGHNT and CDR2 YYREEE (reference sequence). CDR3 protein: CASSLGQGRYGYTF. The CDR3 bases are TGTGCCAGCAGCCTGGGACAGGGGCGCTATGGCTACACCTTC.

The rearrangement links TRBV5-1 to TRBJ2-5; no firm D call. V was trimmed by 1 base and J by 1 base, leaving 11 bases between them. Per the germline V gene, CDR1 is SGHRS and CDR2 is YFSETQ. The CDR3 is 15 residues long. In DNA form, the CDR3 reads TGCGCCAGCAGCTTGTCGCACAAGATCCAAGAGACCCAGTACTTC. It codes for CASSLSHKIQETQYF.

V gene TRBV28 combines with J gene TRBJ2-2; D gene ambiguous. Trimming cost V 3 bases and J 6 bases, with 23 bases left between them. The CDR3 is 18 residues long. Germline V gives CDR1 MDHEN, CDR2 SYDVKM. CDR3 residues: CASSFLLTDPTPPGELFF. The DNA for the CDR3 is TGTGCCAGCAGTTTTCTCCTGACTGATCCGACCCCTCCCGGGGAGCTGTTTTTT.

The CDR3 nucleotides are TGTGCCTGGGGGGGGCGCTTGGGTACTGAAGCTTTCTTT. Its translation is CAWGGRLGTEAFF. The V call is TRBV30, the J call TRBJ1-1, with a possible D match to TRBD1 (6 bases). This CDR3 is 13 amino acids long. The germline V gene encodes CDR1 GTSNPN and CDR2 SVGIG (reference sequence). V gave up 5 bases and J gave up 5 bases, with 15 bases separating them.

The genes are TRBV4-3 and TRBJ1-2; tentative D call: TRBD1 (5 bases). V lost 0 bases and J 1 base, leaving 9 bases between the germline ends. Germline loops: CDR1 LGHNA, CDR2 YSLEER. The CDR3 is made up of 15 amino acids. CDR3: CASSQDDSNNYGYTF. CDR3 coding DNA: TGCGCCAGCAGCCAAGATGACAGCAATAACTATGGCTACACCTTC.

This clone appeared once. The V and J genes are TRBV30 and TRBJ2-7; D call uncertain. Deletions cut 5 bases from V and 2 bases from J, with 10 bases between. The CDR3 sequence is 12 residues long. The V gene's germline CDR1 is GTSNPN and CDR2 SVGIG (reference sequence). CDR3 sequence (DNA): TGTGCCTGGTCCCCAGGTACCTACGAGCAGTACTTC. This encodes CAWSPGTYEQYF.

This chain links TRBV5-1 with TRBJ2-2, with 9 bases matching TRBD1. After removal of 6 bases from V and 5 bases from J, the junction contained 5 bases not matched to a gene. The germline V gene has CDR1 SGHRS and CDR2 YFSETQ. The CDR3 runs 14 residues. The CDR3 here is CASNLGQGTGELFF. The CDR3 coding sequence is TGCGCCAGCAACCTCGGACAGGGGACCGGGGAGCTGTTTTTT.

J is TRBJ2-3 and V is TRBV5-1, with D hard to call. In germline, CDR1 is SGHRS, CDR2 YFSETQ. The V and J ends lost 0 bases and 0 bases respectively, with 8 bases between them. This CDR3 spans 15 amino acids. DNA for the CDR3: TGCGCCAGCAGCTTGGGTTCTACTAGCACAGATACGCAGTATTTT. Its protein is CASSLGSTSTDTQYF.

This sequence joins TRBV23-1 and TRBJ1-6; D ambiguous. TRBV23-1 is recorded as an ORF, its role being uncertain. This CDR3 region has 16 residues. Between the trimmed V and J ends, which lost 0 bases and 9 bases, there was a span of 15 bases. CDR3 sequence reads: CASSQSSGEYASPLHF. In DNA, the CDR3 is TGCGCCAGCAGTCAATCGTCGGGAGAGTACGCTTCACCCCTCCACTTT.

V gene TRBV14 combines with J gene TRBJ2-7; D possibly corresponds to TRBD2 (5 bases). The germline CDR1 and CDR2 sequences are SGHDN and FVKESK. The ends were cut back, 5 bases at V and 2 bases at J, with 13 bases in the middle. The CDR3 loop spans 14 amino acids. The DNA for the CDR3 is TGTGCCAGCAGCGCCGGGGTTCCCGCCTACGAGCAGTACTTC. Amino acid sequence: CASSAGVPAYEQYF.